The rows below give T cell receptor beta chains drawn from one sample of a study of blood T cells in healthy people across ages. TCRdb processed the 5' RACE reads anew with MiXCR; each CDR3 protein has one entry. The sample lists around 800,000 distinct CDR3 sequences, roughly 44% seen once, with roughly 19% in the top ten. Sequenced material: blood. These receptors all come from a man in his fifties or sixties in good health. CDR3s leave out the opening cysteine and the closing phenylalanine or tryptophan. Fields, in order: V gene, J gene, clone size, CDR3 protein. For some rows the clone size is stated as once, few or many, or as a class when expanded; others skip it.

>TRBV20-1|TRBJ1-2|few
SATQPNYGYT
>TRBV20-1|TRBJ2-3|many
SANLRRAGGRNTQY
>TRBV6-1|TRBJ2-3|.
ASTSGTGLNTQY
>TRBV12-3/TRBV12-4|TRBJ2-3|.
ASSHGQVSADAQY
>TRBV25-1|TRBJ1-5|.
ASLLMGPLYPQH
>TRBV6-5|TRBJ2-7|few
ASNPSGTGLYEQY
>TRBV6-2/TRBV6-3|TRBJ2-5|few
ASSPLAGGPRETQY
>TRBV10-3|TRBJ2-7|many
AISAGQGYEQY
>TRBV6-6|TRBJ2-7|.
ASSYSPPPYEQY
>TRBV2|TRBJ2-7|few
ASRSRQGTYEQY
>TRBV6-1|TRBJ1-2|.
ASSEVLYGYT
>TRBV7-2|TRBJ1-2|few
ASSPRRVGGYT
>TRBV4-3|TRBJ2-5|.
ASSQGLVGGGAGETQY
>TRBV30|TRBJ2-7|few
AWRSSWYEQY
>TRBV27|TRBJ2-4|few
ASLNVFENIQY
>TRBV7-2|TRBJ1-1|.
ASSLGWGSGKAF
>TRBV7-8|TRBJ1-5|.
ASSLERHKNQPQH
>TRBV11-3|.|few
ASRGGPDGTQY
>TRBV6-5|TRBJ2-1|few
ASRPNSWAAYNEQF
>TRBV9|.|.
ASSMRVSGGSETQY
>TRBV12-5|TRBJ2-5|.
ASGLARTGGQETQY
>TRBV10-3|TRBJ2-7|.
AVSGTGDNEQY
>TRBV7-9|TRBJ2-1|.
ASSLVEGLRYNEQF
>TRBV20-1|TRBJ2-7|.
SARDRELAGVAYEQY
>TRBV20-1|TRBJ2-7|few
SATQTDRGSYEQY
>TRBV5-1|TRBJ1-2|.
ASGLDRSNYGYT
>TRBV5-3|TRBJ2-5|few
ARSLSGNRETQY
>TRBV11-2|TRBJ1-1|.
ASSLDSWKWTEAF
>TRBV6-5|TRBJ2-3|once
ASSYRELTDTQY
>TRBV6-1|TRBJ2-3|.
ASSEGPGTDTQY
>TRBV29-1|TRBJ2-3|.
SVDGGRVTRY
>TRBV7-9|TRBJ1-4|few
ASSRQAFNEKLF
>TRBV24-1|TRBJ1-5|few
ATSGTGGSQPQH
>TRBV4-1|TRBJ1-2|few
ASSQAMTDGYT
>TRBV7-2|TRBJ2-7|many
ASSLTSGSYEQY
>TRBV20-1|TRBJ2-7|few
SARDHSRGYEQY
>TRBV20-1|TRBJ1-1|.
SARSSGNTEAF
>TRBV7-2|TRBJ2-7|.
ASSLAQGIHEQY
>TRBV7-2|TRBJ2-3|.
ASSLEAESTDTQY